This TCR beta chain appears in the sequencing data of a study of T-cell memory formation after mild COVID-19. Whole-study context: Clusters were largely donor specific.

Barcoded TCR alpha and TCR beta cDNA libraries with UMIs came from 5'RACE using constant-segment primers. TCRdb re-derived calls from the 5' RACE reads in MiXCR, one entry per CDR3 protein. This sample has a few hundred thousand distinct CDR3 sequences, with roughly an eighth found just once. V was shortened by 6 bases and J by 2 bases, with 17 bases between the two germline ends. CDR1 MDHEN and CDR2 SYDVKM come from the germline V gene. The CDR3 is made up of 16 amino acids. Study-wide results and caveats: Some SARS-CoV-2-responding clones were already detected in memory before infection.

This clonotype was detected only a few times. Its antigen is still unknown. The V and J genes are TRBV28 and TRBJ1-3, with TRBD1 as a possible D gene (5 bases). This TCR was recovered from a man between 18 and 29 years old who had mild COVID-19 (a few samples of this study predate the infection). Cell type and time point are not known. The sequenced sample consisted of PBMCs or a T cell subset sorted from them (not recorded which). The CDR3 DNA reads TGTGCCAGCAGGGCCGAATCGGGGCCCGCTGGAAACACCATATATTTT. This translates into CASRAESGPAGNTIYF.